The rows below give T cell receptor beta chains drawn from one sample of a study of identical twins. TCRdb recomputed calls from the 5' RACE reads with MiXCR, one row per CDR3 protein. There are around 530,000 distinct CDR3 sequences in the sample; about 15% occur only once, and around 0.4% lies in the top ten. A further study also used this sample, focusing on yellow fever vaccine responses in identical twins.

The sample taken for sequencing was CD4+ T cells sorted from blood. The receptors stem from a young woman in good health. CDR3s include the opening cysteine and the closing phenylalanine or tryptophan. A D gene is named only where the DNA matches it firmly. Size tells how often a clone was seen (once, few, many) or the class of an expanded clone, and some rows leave it out.

cdr3_aa | cdr3_nt | d_call | v_call | clone_size | j_call
CASSLSGGLAQETQYF | TGTGCCAGCAGCCTCTCCGGGGGACTAGCCCAAGAGACCCAGTACTTC | TRBD2 | TRBV7-9 | few | TRBJ2-5
CASSQLAGGNTGELFF | TGTGCCAGCAGCCAACTAGCGGGGGGTAACACCGGGGAGCTGTTTTTT | TRBD2 | TRBV3-1 | few | TRBJ2-2
CASSAKREFFSDTQYF | TGTGCCAGCAGTGCAAAGCGGGAGTTTTTTTCCGATACGCAGTATTTT | TRBD2 | TRBV11-2 | few | TRBJ2-3
CASSLDRDTEQFF | TGTGCCAGCAGCTTAGACCGGGACACTGAGCAGTTCTTC | . | TRBV7-2 | many | TRBJ2-1
CASRKTLAGVTYEQFF | TGTGCCAGCAGAAAAACTCTAGCGGGAGTGACGTATGAGCAGTTCTTC | TRBD2 | TRBV27 | few | TRBJ2-1
CASSQVIGRNTGELFF | TGCGCCAGCAGCCAAGTGATAGGAAGGAACACCGGGGAGCTGTTTTTT | . | TRBV4-1 | . | TRBJ2-2
CASSTYRVGQPQHF | TGTGCCAGCAGCACTTACAGGGTTGGTCAGCCCCAGCATTTT | . | TRBV28 | . | TRBJ1-5
CASSGPGTGAEKLFF | TGTGCCAGCAGTGGCCCTGGGACAGGGGCTGAAAAACTGTTTTTT | TRBD1 | TRBV6-1 | . | TRBJ1-4
CAIRSGRALDEQFF | TGTGCCATCAGAAGCGGGAGGGCCCTCGATGAGCAGTTCTTC | TRBD2 | TRBV10-3 | few | TRBJ2-1
CASSMVSAHNEQFF | TGTGCCAGTAGTATGGTTAGCGCCCACAATGAGCAGTTCTTC | . | TRBV19 | . | TRBJ2-1
CSAPRTSGVADTQYF | TGCAGTGCTCCTAGAACTAGCGGGGTGGCAGATACGCAGTATTTT | TRBD2 | TRBV20-1 | . | TRBJ2-3
CASSPLPAGGGSADTQYF | TGTGCCAGCAGTCCCCTACCCGCGGGCGGGGGGTCGGCAGATACGCAGTATTTT | TRBD2 | TRBV6-1 | . | TRBJ2-3
CASSPGPLDRETQYF | TGTGCCAGCAGCCCAGGTCCTCTGGATCGAGAGACCCAGTACTTC | . | TRBV3-1 | few | TRBJ2-5
CATSDLTSDGYTF | TGTGCCACCAGTGATTTAACCTCTGATGGCTACACCTTC | . | TRBV24-1 | few | TRBJ1-2
CSVGGGQATRNYGYTF | TGCAGCGTTGGAGGGGGACAGGCAACTAGAAACTATGGCTACACCTTC | TRBD1 | TRBV29-1 | . | TRBJ1-2
CASSLEAGDNQPQHF | TGCGCCAGCAGCTTGGAGGCAGGGGACAATCAGCCCCAGCATTTT | . | TRBV5-1 | many | TRBJ1-5
CASSDGTSGRWGQYF | TGTGCCAGCAGTGACGGGACTAGCGGGCGGTGGGGTCAGTACTTC | TRBD2 | TRBV28 | few | TRBJ2-7
CASSLGTGRSTDTQYF | TGCGCCAGCAGCTTGGGGACAGGGAGATCCACAGATACGCAGTATTTT | TRBD1 | TRBV5-1 | many | TRBJ2-3
CASSDLQGFQETQYF | TGTGCCAGCAGTGATCTTCAGGGATTCCAAGAGACCCAGTACTTC | . | TRBV25-1 | . | TRBJ2-5
CSVALSPEQYF | TGCAGCGTTGCTTTATCCCCCGAGCAGTACTTC | . | TRBV29-1 | . | TRBJ2-7
CASSLQVTGELFF | TGTGCCAGCAGTCTTCAGGTCACCGGGGAGCTGTTTTTT | . | TRBV7-2 | few | TRBJ2-2
CSAKEGGDYGYTF | TGCAGTGCCAAGGAGGGTGGGGACTATGGCTACACCTTC | . | TRBV20-1 | . | TRBJ1-2
CASSRRGQGGNEKLFF | TGCGCCAGCAGCCGAAGAGGCCAGGGAGGAAACGAAAAACTGTTTTTT | . | TRBV5-1 | . | TRBJ1-4
CSARAFQRDRVSNEQFF | TGCAGTGCTAGAGCTTTCCAACGGGACAGGGTTTCAAATGAGCAGTTCTTC | TRBD1 | TRBV20-1 | few | TRBJ2-1
CSASTLDRGKYGIQYF | TGCAGTGCCTCTACACTGGACAGGGGGAAGTACGGCATTCAGTACTTC | TRBD1 | TRBV20-1 | . | TRBJ2-4
CSGWYRDQTQYF | TGCAGCGGATGGTACAGGGATCAGACCCAGTACTTC | . | TRBV29-1 | . | TRBJ2-5
CASKRLNTEAFF | TGTGCCAGCAAAAGGTTGAACACTGAAGCTTTCTTT | . | TRBV12-3/TRBV12-4 | few | TRBJ1-1
CASSPGPGTLRGQPQHF | TGTGCCAGCAGCCCCGGACCCGGGACCTTGAGGGGTCAGCCCCAGCATTTT | . | TRBV6-1 | . | TRBJ1-5
CASSLWGENTGELFF | TGCGCCAGCAGCTTGTGGGGCGAGAACACCGGGGAGCTGTTTTTT | . | TRBV5-1 | many | TRBJ2-2
CASSLDRVGQGTEAFF | TGTGCCAGCAGCTTAGATAGGGTTGGGCAAGGCACTGAAGCTTTCTTT | . | TRBV11-2 | few | TRBJ1-1
CSAPAGGGEQFF | TGCAGTGCACCCGCCGGGGGCGGTGAGCAGTTCTTC | . | TRBV20-1 | few | TRBJ2-1
CASSQRQGYTF | TGTGCCAGCAGCCAGAGACAAGGCTACACCTTC | . | TRBV3-1 | . | TRBJ1-2
CASSPLGTGGFNEQFF | TGTGCCAGCAGCCCACTCGGGACAGGGGGTTTCAATGAGCAGTTCTTC | TRBD1 | TRBV3-1 | . | TRBJ2-1
CASNDRGRGANVLTF | TGTGCCAGCAATGACAGGGGGCGTGGGGCCAACGTCCTGACTTTC | TRBD1 | TRBV12-3/TRBV12-4 | . | TRBJ2-6
CASSKDRVFTDTQYF | TGTGCCAGCAGCAAAGACAGGGTTTTCACAGATACGCAGTATTTT | . | TRBV21-1 | . | TRBJ2-3
CASARGRTDTQYF | TGTGCCTCGGCCCGGGGGAGGACAGATACGCAGTATTTT | . | TRBV28 | . | TRBJ2-3
CASSALLAVNEQFF | TGTGCCAGCAGTGCCTTACTAGCGGTCAATGAGCAGTTCTTC | TRBD2 | TRBV27 | once | TRBJ2-1
CASSLGLRGETQYF | TGTGCCAGCAGTCTAGGACTTCGTGGAGAGACCCAGTACTTC | . | TRBV27 | . | TRBJ2-5
CASSQGGNKNIQYF | TGTGCCAGCAGCCAAGGCGGGAACAAAAACATTCAGTACTTC | . | TRBV3-1 | few | TRBJ2-4
CAISDPRTTSGRAYNEQFF | TGTGCCATCAGTGACCCCCGAACGACTAGCGGGAGGGCCTACAATGAGCAGTTCTTC | TRBD2 | TRBV10-3 | . | TRBJ2-1
CASSAHTSGGETQYF | TGTGCCAGCAGTGCACACACTAGCGGGGGTGAGACCCAGTACTTC | TRBD2 | TRBV2 | . | TRBJ2-5
CASSYQPSGYEQYF | TGTGCCAGCAGCTACCAACCTTCAGGGTACGAGCAGTACTTC | . | TRBV27 | . | TRBJ2-7
CASSPRGQENTEAFF | TGTGCCAGCAGCCCCCGAGGACAGGAGAACACTGAAGCTTTCTTT | TRBD1 | TRBV12-3/TRBV12-4 | many | TRBJ1-1
CSASLGRKSNEQFF | TGCAGTGCTAGCCTCGGGAGGAAATCGAATGAGCAGTTCTTC | TRBD2 | TRBV20-1 | . | TRBJ2-1